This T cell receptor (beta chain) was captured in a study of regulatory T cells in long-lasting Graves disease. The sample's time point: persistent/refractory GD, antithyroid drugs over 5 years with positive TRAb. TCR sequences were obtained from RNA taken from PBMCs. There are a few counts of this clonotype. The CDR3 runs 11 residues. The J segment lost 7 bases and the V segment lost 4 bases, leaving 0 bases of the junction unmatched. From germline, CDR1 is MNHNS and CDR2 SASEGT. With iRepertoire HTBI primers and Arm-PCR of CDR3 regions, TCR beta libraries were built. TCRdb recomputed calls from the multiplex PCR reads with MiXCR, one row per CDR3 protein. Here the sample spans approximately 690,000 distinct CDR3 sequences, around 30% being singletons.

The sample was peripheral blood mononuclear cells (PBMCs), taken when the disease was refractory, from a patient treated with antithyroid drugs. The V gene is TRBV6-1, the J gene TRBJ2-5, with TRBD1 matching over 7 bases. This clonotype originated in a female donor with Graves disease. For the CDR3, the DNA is TGTGCCAGCAGTGCAGGGGGGACCCAGTACTTC. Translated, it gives CASSAGGTQYF.